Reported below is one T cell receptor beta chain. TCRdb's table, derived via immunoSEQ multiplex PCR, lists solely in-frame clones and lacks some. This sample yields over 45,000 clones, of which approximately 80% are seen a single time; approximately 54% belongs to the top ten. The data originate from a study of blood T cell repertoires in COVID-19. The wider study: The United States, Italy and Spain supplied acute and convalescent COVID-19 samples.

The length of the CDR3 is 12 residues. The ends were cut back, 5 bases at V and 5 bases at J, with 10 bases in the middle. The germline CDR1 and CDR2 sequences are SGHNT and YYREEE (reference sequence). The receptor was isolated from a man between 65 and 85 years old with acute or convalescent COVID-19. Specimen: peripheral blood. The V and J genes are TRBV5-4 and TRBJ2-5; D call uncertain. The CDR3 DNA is TGTGCCAGCAGTCGCGATCGGGAGACCCAGTACTTC. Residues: CASSRDRETQYF.